One and the same sample provided the 14 T cell receptor beta chains below, sequenced in a study of cytomegalovirus exposure and HLA in healthy donors. Method: immunoSEQ multiplex PCR; TCRdb's copy keeps in-frame clones and lacks some. The sample consists of more than 250,000 clones, around 91% of them appearing once. The sequenced sample was PBMCs. Source of these receptors: a woman aged 25-40 years in good health and CMV-seronegative.

This sequence joins TRBV9 and TRBJ2-1; 13 nucleotides line up with TRBD2. The germline V gene has CDR1 SGDLS and CDR2 YYNGEE. Trimming removed 4 bases from V and 8 bases from J; junction bases left unmatched: 27. This CDR3 has 22 residues. The CDR3 region is CASSHPPGLAGNPGPPDDEQFF. The CDR3 DNA reads as TGTGCCAGCAGCCACCCACCGGGACTAGCGGGAAATCCCGGACCCCCGGACGATGAGCAGTTCTTC. Full variable domain (missing parts from reference TRBV9 and TRBJ2-1): DSGVTQTPKHLITATGQRVTLRCSPRSGDLSVYWYQQSLDQGLQFLIQYYNGEERAKGNILERFSAQQFPDLHSELNLSSLELGDSALYFCASSHPPGLAGNPGPPDDEQFFGPGTRLTVL.

V is TRBV27 and J is TRBJ2-3, with TRBD1 identical over 7 bases. The CDR3 runs 11 residues. The J segment lost 9 bases and the V segment lost 7 bases, leaving 4 bases of the junction unmatched. Looked up from germline, CDR1 is MNHEY and CDR2 is SMNVEV (reference sequence). The DNA for the CDR3 is TGTGCCAGCATAGGGGGCGGAACGCAGTATTTT. Residues: CASIGGGTQYF.

This sequence joins TRBV7-6 and TRBJ2-3, with 8 bases aligning to TRBD2. Germline CDR1 reads SGHVS; CDR2 reads FNYEAQ. J was trimmed by 2 bases and V by 4 bases; bases with no gene match: 11. The CDR3 contains 17 residues. This CDR3 reads CASSSQVGGGSTDTQYF. In DNA form, the CDR3 reads TGTGCCAGCAGCTCCCAAGTCGGGGGGGGATCCACAGATACGCAGTATTTT.

This chain links TRBV21-1 with TRBJ2-7. TRBV21-1 is a documented pseudogene. CDR3 length: 15 amino acids. CDR3 residues: CASSKGRETSHEQYF. DNA for the CDR3: TGTGCCAGCAGCAAAGGACGTGAGACGTCTCACGAGCAGTACTTC.

The gene calls are TRBV9 and TRBJ2-5; tentatively, D is TRBD2 (5 bases). The CDR3 covers 15 residues. V was pared by 0 bases and J by 5 bases, with 14 bases between. Per germline, CDR1 SGDLS and CDR2 YYNGEE. The CDR3, as DNA: TGTGCCAGCAGCGTAGAAACTAGTCGGATGGAGACCCAGTACTTC. Residues: CASSVETSRMETQYF.

This clone showed up just once. The J gene is TRBJ2-7, the V gene TRBV6-1, with 11 bases lining up with TRBD2. The J segment lost 5 bases and the V segment lost 1 base, leaving 16 bases of the junction unmatched. The germline CDR1 and CDR2 sequences are MNHNS and SASEGT. CDR3 length: 19 residues. The DNA for the CDR3 is TGTGCCAGCAGTGAAGGCCTGTTTGTACAACTAGCGGGAGATGACGAGCAGTACTTC. It is translated as CASSEGLFVQLAGDDEQYF.

The chain recombines TRBV7-3 with TRBJ2-1; tentative D call: TRBD1 (6 bases). Germline V gives CDR1 SGHTA, CDR2 FQGTGA. The CDR3 spans 15 residues. The germline V and J ends were trimmed by 2 bases and 4 bases, with 12 bases remaining between them. CDR3 sequence reads: CASSLVGGMYNEQFF. The CDR3 DNA reads TGTGCCAGCAGCTTAGTAGGGGGAATGTACAATGAGCAGTTCTTC.

This chain uses TRBV4-3 with TRBJ1-2; D is undetermined. The length of the CDR3 is 15 residues. In germline, CDR1 is LGHNA, CDR2 YSLEER. Trimming shortened V by 3 bases and J by 4 bases, and 15 bases separated the two germline ends. CDR3 in DNA: TGCGCCAGCAGCCAGGGGAGAGGATACGGCTATGGCTACACCTTC. It translates to CASSQGRGYGYGYTF.

The chain joins TRBV7-2 to TRBJ2-2; no clear D gene. There are 17 residues in the CDR3. In germline, CDR1 is SGHTA, CDR2 FQGNSA. Trimming took off 5 bases at V and 1 base at J, with 17 bases between the two ends. The CDR3 DNA is TGTGCCAGCAGCCCAATCATCCCCCGGCGGAACACCGGGGAGCTGTTTTTT. It specifies CASSPIIPRRNTGELFF.

V and J are TRBV13 and TRBJ2-7, with D possibly TRBD2 on 6 matching bases. The CDR3 is made up of 15 amino acids. V lost 5 bases and J lost 2, with 16 bases in between. CDR1 PRHDT and CDR2 FYEKMQ come from the germline V gene (reference sequence). For the CDR3, the DNA is TGTGCCAGCAGCCCTAGTGAGGGACTCACCTACGAGCAGTACTTC. Amino acids: CASSPSEGLTYEQYF.

The CDR3 is CASSSTGLEQYF. Here the CDR3 DNA reads TGTGCCAGCAGTTCGACGGGTCTGGAGCAGTACTTC. This chain joins TRBV27 and TRBJ2-7; D call uncertain. CDR1 is MNHEY and CDR2 is SMNVEV in the germline V gene (reference sequence). V dropped 4 bases and J dropped 7 bases, with 11 bases sitting between them. This CDR3 region has 12 residues.

V and J are TRBV2 and TRBJ2-3; D is possibly TRBD2 (5 bases). Germline values: CDR1 SNHLY, CDR2 FYNNEI. V was trimmed by 7 bases and J by 6 bases, leaving 8 bases between them. The CDR3 contains 11 residues. CDR3 bases: TGTGCCAGCATCGGGGTGGATACGCAGTATTTT. It specifies CASIGVDTQYF.

This sequence joins TRBV9 and TRBJ2-3; 8 bases align to TRBD1. Germline V gives CDR1 SGDLS, CDR2 YYNGEE. After removal of 0 bases from V and 0 bases from J, the junction contained 6 bases not matched to a gene. The CDR3 has 17 amino acids. The CDR3 sequence is CASSVAGGQASTDTQYF. CDR3 in DNA: TGTGCCAGCAGCGTAGCCGGGGGACAGGCTAGCACAGATACGCAGTATTTT.

V usage is TRBV9 and J usage is TRBJ2-1; TRBD1 might be the D (6 bases). Deletions cut 4 bases from V and 0 bases from J, with 14 bases between. The germline V gene has CDR1 SGDLS and CDR2 YYNGEE. This CDR3 contains 16 residues. The CDR3 spells CASSLHRVSSYNEQFF. As DNA, the CDR3 is TGTGCCAGCAGCCTTCACAGGGTTAGCTCCTACAATGAGCAGTTCTTC.